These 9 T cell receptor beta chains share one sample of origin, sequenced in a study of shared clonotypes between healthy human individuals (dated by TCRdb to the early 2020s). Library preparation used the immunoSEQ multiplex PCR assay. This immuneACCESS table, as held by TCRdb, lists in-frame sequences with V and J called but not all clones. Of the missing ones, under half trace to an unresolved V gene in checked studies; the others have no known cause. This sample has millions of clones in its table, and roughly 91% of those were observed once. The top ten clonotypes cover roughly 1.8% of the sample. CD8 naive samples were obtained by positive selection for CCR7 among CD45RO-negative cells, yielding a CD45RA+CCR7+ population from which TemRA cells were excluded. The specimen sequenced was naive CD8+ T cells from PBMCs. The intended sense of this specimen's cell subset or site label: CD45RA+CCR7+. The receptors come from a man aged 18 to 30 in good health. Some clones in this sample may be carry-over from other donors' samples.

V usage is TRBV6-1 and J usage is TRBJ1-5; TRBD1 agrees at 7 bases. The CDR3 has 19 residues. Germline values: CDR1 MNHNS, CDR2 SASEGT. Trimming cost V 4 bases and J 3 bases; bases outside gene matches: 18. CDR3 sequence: CASSVGQPDYPITNQPQHF. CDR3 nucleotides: TGTGCCAGCAGTGTGGGACAGCCCGACTATCCCATTACCAATCAGCCCCAGCATTTT.

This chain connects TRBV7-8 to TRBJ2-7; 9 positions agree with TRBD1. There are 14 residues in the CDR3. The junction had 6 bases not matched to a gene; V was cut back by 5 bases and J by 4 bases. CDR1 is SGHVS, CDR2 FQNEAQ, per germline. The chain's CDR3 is CASSEGQGGYEQYF. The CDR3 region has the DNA TGTGCCAGCAGCGAGGGACAGGGAGGGTACGAGCAGTACTTC.

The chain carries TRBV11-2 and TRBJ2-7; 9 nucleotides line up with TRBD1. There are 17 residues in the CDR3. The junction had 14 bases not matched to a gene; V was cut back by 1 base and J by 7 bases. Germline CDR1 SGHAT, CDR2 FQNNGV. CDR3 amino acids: CASSLVVQTGGSGEQYF. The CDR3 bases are TGTGCCAGCAGCTTAGTAGTGCAGACAGGGGGGTCGGGAGAGCAGTACTTC.

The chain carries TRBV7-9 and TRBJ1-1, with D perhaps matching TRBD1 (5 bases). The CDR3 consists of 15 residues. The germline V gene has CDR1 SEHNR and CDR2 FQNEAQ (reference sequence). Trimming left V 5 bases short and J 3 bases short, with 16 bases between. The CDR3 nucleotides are TGTGCCAGCAGCCCCCGGACAAATAGGGACACTGAAGCTTTCTTT. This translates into CASSPRTNRDTEAFF.

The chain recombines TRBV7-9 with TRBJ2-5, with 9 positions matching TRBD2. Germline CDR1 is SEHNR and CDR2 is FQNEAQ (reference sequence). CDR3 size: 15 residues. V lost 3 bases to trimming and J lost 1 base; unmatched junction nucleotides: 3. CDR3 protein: CASSLGLAVQETQYF. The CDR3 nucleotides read TGTGCCAGCAGCTTGGGACTAGCAGTCCAAGAGACCCAGTACTTC.

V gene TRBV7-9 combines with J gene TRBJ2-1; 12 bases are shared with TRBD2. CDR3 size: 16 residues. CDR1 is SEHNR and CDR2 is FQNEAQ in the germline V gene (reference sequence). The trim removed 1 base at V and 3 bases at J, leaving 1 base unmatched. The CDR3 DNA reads TGTGCCAGCAGCTTAGGGACTAGCGGGATCTACAATGAGCAGTTCTTC. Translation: CASSLGTSGIYNEQFF.

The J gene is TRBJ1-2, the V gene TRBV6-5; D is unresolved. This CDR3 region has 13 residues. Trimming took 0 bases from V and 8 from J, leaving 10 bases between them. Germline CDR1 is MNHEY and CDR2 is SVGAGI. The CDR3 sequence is CASSYSKEDGYTF. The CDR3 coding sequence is TGTGCCAGCAGTTACTCGAAGGAAGACGGCTACACCTTC.

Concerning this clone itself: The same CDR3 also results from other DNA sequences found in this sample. This CDR3 is CASSFGTSGFYEQYF. In DNA, the CDR3 is TGTGCCAGCAGCTTCGGGACTAGCGGGTTTTACGAGCAGTACTTC. This chain connects TRBV11-2 to TRBJ2-7; 12 nucleotides align to TRBD2. V lost 3 bases to trimming and J lost 4 bases; unmatched junction nucleotides: 4. There are 15 residues in the CDR3. The germline CDR1 and CDR2 sequences are SGHAT and FQNNGV.

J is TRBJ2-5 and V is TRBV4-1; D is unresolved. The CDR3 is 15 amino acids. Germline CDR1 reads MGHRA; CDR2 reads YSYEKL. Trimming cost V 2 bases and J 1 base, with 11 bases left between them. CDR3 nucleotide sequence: TGCGCCAGCAGCCAACCCCGAGACCTCCAAGAGACCCAGTACTTC. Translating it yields CASSQPRDLQETQYF.